The 7 T cell receptor beta chains below all came from one sample that was sequenced in a study of T cells in tuberculosis. Here immunoSEQ multiplex PCR was the method, and the copy in TCRdb shows in-frame clones only, minus some. The data show roughly 59,000 clones, around 81% seen once. Cells were sorted from thawed PBMC rested overnight and stained with GMM-loaded CD1B tetramer, viability dye and anti-CD3. CD1B tetramers were loaded with Rhodococcus equi-derived C32 glucose monomycolate. Sequenced sample: CD1b-GMM tetramer-negative cells sorted from PBMCs. These receptor sequences come from an adult woman with latent tuberculosis.

The chain links TRBV19 to TRBJ1-5; tentative D call: TRBD1 (6 bases). The V gene lost 4 bases and the J gene lost 6 bases, with 19 bases spanning the gap. Per the germline V gene, CDR1 is LNHDA and CDR2 is SQIVND (reference sequence). CDR3 length: 16 residues. CDR3 bases: TGTGCCAGTAGTACCCGACAGGCGGGGGGCCTTCAGCCCCAGCATTTT. Its translation: CASSTRQAGGLQPQHF.

The chain is built from TRBV6-4 and TRBJ2-7; TRBD1 matches at 11 bases. From germline, CDR1 is MRHNA and CDR2 SNTAGT. J lost 0 bases, V lost 8 bases, and 3 bases had no gene match. This CDR3 comprises 14 residues. CDR3 nucleotide sequence: TGTGCCAGCCGGGACAGGGGGTTCTCCTACGAGCAGTACTTC. The encoded protein is CASRDRGFSYEQYF.

This clone came up a few times. CDR3 sequence reads: CASSHPGTLGNTIYF. The DNA for the CDR3 is TGTGCCAGCAGCCATCCCGGGACTCTCGGAAACACCATATATTTT. The J gene is TRBJ1-3, the V gene TRBV5-4; TRBD1 might be the D (5 bases). This CDR3 region has 15 residues. The ends were cut back, 4 bases at V and 4 bases at J, with 15 bases in the middle. Germline lookup yields CDR1 SGHNT and CDR2 YYREEE (reference sequence).

The gene calls are TRBV6-6 and TRBJ1-5; no definite D call. Germline lookup yields CDR1 MNHNY and CDR2 SVGAGI (reference sequence). The CDR3 length is 16 residues. V lost 2 bases and J lost 10, with 21 bases in between. The CDR3 here is CASSYPSNLNVSPQHF. CDR3 coding DNA: TGTGCCAGCAGTTACCCCAGTAATTTGAACGTCTCTCCCCAGCATTTT.

This rearrangement joins TRBV5-5 to TRBJ2-2; tentative D call: TRBD1 (6 bases). This CDR3 contains 16 residues. Germline CDR1 is SGHKS and CDR2 is YYEKEE (reference sequence). V lost 3 bases, J lost 5 bases, and 17 bases lay in between. In DNA, the CDR3 is TGTGCCAGCAGCTCCACAGGGAATACCCAGACCGGGGAGCTGTTTTTT. This gives the protein CASSSTGNTQTGELFF.

This CDR3 reads CASSVATGAGEQYF. The CDR3 DNA sequence: TGTGCCAGCAGCGTAGCTACAGGGGCGGGCGAGCAGTACTTC. The chain joins TRBV9 to TRBJ2-7; 7 bases map to TRBD1. From germline, CDR1 is SGDLS and CDR2 YYNGEE. The CDR3 covers 14 residues. Trimming removed 0 bases from V and 6 bases from J; junction bases left unmatched: 6.

The gene calls are TRBV29-1 and TRBJ2-3; perhaps TRBD1 as D (5 bases). V lost 1 base and J 2 bases, leaving 16 bases between the germline ends. The CDR3 runs to 16 residues. CDR1 and CDR2 from the germline V gene are SQVTM and ANQGSEA. CDR3 coding DNA: TGCAGCGTTGAAGGAACAGGCTTTTCTGACACAGATACGCAGTATTTT. Its translation is CSVEGTGFSDTDTQYF.